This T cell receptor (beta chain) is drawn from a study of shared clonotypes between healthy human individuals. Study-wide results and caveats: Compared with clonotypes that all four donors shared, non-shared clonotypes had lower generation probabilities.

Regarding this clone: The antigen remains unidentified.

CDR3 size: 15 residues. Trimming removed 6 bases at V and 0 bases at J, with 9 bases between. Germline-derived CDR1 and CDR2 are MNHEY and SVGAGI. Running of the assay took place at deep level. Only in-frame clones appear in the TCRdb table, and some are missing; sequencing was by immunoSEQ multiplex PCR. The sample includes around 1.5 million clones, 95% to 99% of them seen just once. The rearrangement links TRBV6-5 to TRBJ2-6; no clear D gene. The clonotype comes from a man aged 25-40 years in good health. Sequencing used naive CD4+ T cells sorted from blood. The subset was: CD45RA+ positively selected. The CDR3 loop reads CASRRKSSGANVLTF. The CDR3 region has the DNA TGTGCCAGCAGGCGCAAAAGCTCTGGGGCCAACGTCCTGACTTTC.